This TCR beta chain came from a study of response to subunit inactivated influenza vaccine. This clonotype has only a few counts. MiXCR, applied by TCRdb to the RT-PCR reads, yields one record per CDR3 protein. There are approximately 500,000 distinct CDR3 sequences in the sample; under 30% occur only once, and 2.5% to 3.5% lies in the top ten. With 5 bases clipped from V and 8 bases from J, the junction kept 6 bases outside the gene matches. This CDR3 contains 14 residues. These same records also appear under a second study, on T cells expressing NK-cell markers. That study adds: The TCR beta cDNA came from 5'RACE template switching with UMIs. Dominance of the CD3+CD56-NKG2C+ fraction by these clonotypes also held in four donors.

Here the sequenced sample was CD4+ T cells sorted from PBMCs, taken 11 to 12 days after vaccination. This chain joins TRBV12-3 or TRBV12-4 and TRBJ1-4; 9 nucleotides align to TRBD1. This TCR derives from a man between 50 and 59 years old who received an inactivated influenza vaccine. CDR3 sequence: CASSPGTGREKLFF. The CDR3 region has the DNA TGTGCCAGCAGTCCCGGGACAGGGAGGGAAAAACTGTTTTTT.